Presented here are 21 T cell receptor beta chains from one specimen sequenced in a study of cytomegalovirus exposure and HLA in healthy donors (dated by TCRdb to 2017 to 2019). Receptors were amplified or captured by the immunoSEQ multiplex PCR assay. The multiplex PCR relied on a mix of 60 forward primers for TCR Vbeta segments and 13 reverse primers for TCR Jbeta segments. This immuneACCESS table, as held by TCRdb, lists in-frame sequences with V and J called but not all clones. Of the missing ones, under half trace to an unresolved V gene in checked studies; the others have no known cause. The sample table shows roughly 100,000 clones, and 60% to 80% are seen once. Clones ranked in the top ten supply over 13% of the sample. Input material: PBMCs. The source of these receptors is a woman aged 50 to 65 in good health and CMV-seropositive.

This clone was found a few times. The chain links TRBV7-9 to TRBJ1-5; TRBD1 is a possible D gene (6 bases). Germline assignment: CDR1 SEHNR and CDR2 FQNEAQ (reference sequence). V dropped 7 bases and J dropped 3 bases, with 13 bases sitting between them. The CDR3 spans 14 residues. The CDR3: CASTLQGSNQPQHF. Here the CDR3 DNA reads TGTGCCAGCACCCTACAGGGCTCCAATCAGCCCCAGCATTTT.

The V and J genes are TRBV9 and TRBJ2-4; D might be TRBD2 (6 bases). Trimming cost V 3 bases and J 0 bases, with 10 bases left between them. This CDR3 region has 15 residues. CDR1 is SGDLS and CDR2 is YYNGEE in the germline V gene. CDR3 residues: CASSAPGLAKNIQYF. The CDR3 DNA reads TGTGCCAGCAGCGCGCCGGGACTAGCCAAAAACATTCAGTACTTC.

The chain joins TRBV13 to TRBJ2-3; D might be TRBD1 (5 bases). Germline CDR1 reads PRHDT; CDR2 reads FYEKMQ (reference sequence). This CDR3 has 14 residues. Trimming removed 1 base from V and 2 bases from J, with 7 bases in between. CDR3 nucleotides: TGTGCCAGCAGCTTAGAAGGGGCCACAGATACGCAGTATTTT. Its translation: CASSLEGATDTQYF.

V gene TRBV19 combines with J gene TRBJ1-2, with 9 bases fitting TRBD1. Germline V lookup: CDR1 LNHDA, CDR2 SQIVND (reference sequence). After removal of 5 bases from V and 7 bases from J, the junction contained 8 bases not matched to a gene. There are 14 residues in the CDR3. The CDR3 is CASSLGTGRTGYTF. The CDR3 DNA is TGTGCCAGTAGTCTTGGGACAGGGAGGACTGGCTACACCTTC.

The V call is TRBV18, the J call TRBJ2-2; 10 nucleotides line up with TRBD2. Per germline, CDR1 KGHSH and CDR2 LQKENI. The CDR3 sequence is 20 residues long. V gave up 1 base and J gave up 0 bases; unmatched junction bases: 11. This CDR3 reads CASSPREVASGSSNTGELFF. The DNA for the CDR3 is TGTGCCAGCTCACCACGCGAGGTAGCTAGCGGGAGCTCGAACACCGGGGAGCTGTTTTTT.

Note on this clone: The DNA is left out, because the CDR3 cannot be placed on it with certainty; the CDR3 is given as TCRdb lists it. Other DNA sequences of this sample code for an identical CDR3. The V and J genes are TRBV5-4 and TRBJ1-1; whether TRBD1, the table's D call, matches the DNA was not checked. Per germline, CDR1 SGHNT and CDR2 YYREEE (reference sequence). The CDR3 totals 15 residues, both ends included. This chain's CDR3 is CASSWGTGAWTEAFF.

This clone was detected a few times. The gene calls are TRBV5-4 and TRBJ2-7, with D perhaps TRBD2 (5 bases). Germline-derived CDR1 and CDR2 are SGHNT and YYREEE (reference sequence). The CDR3 runs 18 residues. Between the trimmed V and J ends, which lost 2 bases and 3 bases, there was a span of 24 bases. In nucleotides, the CDR3 is TGTGCCAGCAGCTTTGGAGACCTCAACCGGGGTTCAAACTACGAGCAGTACTTC. Amino acid sequence: CASSFGDLNRGSNYEQYF.

The J gene is TRBJ2-5, the V gene TRBV21-1; the DNA was not used to check the table's D call, TRBD2. TRBV21-1 has pseudogene status. This CDR3 region has 15 residues. The CDR3, as DNA: TGTGCCAGCAGCATAAAGGGGGAGGGGCAAGAGACCCAGTACTTC. Amino acids: CASSIKGEGQETQYF.

Here the CDR3 reads CASSSGTNGADTQYF. The CDR3 DNA sequence: TGTGCCAGCAGCTCCGGGACAAACGGGGCAGATACGCAGTATTTT. The chain joins TRBV5-4 to TRBJ2-3; possibly TRBD1 for D (6 bases). Germline assignment: CDR1 SGHNT and CDR2 YYREEE (reference sequence). V lost 3 bases, J lost 4 bases, and 15 bases lay in between. This CDR3 comprises 15 residues.

This chain links TRBV13 with TRBJ2-7; 9 nucleotides agree with TRBD1. The CDR3 covers 18 residues. The trim removed 5 bases at V and 7 bases at J, leaving 21 bases unmatched. Germline V CDR1 and CDR2: PRHDT, FYEKMQ (reference sequence). The chain's CDR3 is CASSLNRGQGVRPGEQYF. The CDR3 nucleotides are TGTGCCAGCAGCCTAAATAGGGGACAGGGAGTCCGTCCGGGAGAGCAGTACTTC.

The rearrangement uses TRBV2 and TRBJ2-3; D is ambiguous. The germline V gene has CDR1 SNHLY and CDR2 FYNNEI. Trimming pared 7 bases from V and 2 bases from J, leaving 19 bases between. This CDR3 contains 16 residues. The CDR3 here is CASIEFRQDDTDTQYF. DNA for the CDR3: TGTGCCAGCATCGAGTTCCGGCAGGATGACACAGATACGCAGTATTTT.

This chain links TRBV2 with TRBJ2-5, with 8 bases that match TRBD1. The tail of the sequence fits TRBJ2-7 better, so the J call may be wrong. The CDR3 spans 15 residues. Germline assignment: CDR1 SNHLY and CDR2 FYNNEI. CDR3 region: CASRGDRISSYEQYF. The DNA for the CDR3 is TGTGCCAGCAGGGGGGACAGGATCAGCTCCTACGAGCAGTACTTC.

Written as DNA, the CDR3 is TGTGCCAGCAGCAGCAGGGTTCAAGGCTACACCTTC. Residues: CASSSRVQGYTF. The chain links TRBV11-2 to TRBJ1-2, with D perhaps TRBD1 (5 bases). With 5 bases removed from V and 8 bases from J, the gap between germline ends came to 12 bases. The CDR3 covers 12 residues. Germline CDR1 SGHAT, CDR2 FQNNGV.

Comments on this clone: Its ends do not fully match the called genes, so a read error is possible. This chain links TRBV7-9 with TRBJ2-1; 8 bases are a match to TRBD2. CDR3 length: 17 amino acids. Germline CDR1 and CDR2: SEHNR and FQNEAQ (reference sequence). CDR3: CSSSLAGLARSYNEQFF. The CDR3 DNA reads as TGTTCCAGCAGCTTAGCGGGGCTAGCGCGGTCCTACAATGAGCAGTTCTTC.

This chain joins TRBV4-1 and TRBJ2-2; D perhaps matches TRBD1 (6 bases). Germline loops: CDR1 MGHRA, CDR2 YSYEKL. The CDR3 length is 15 residues. V was pared by 3 bases and J by 1 base, with 9 bases between. This chain's CDR3 is CASSHPRGNTGELFF. The CDR3 coding sequence is TGCGCCAGCAGCCATCCCAGGGGGAACACCGGGGAGCTGTTTTTT.

The chain joins TRBV10-3 to TRBJ2-3; D may be TRBD1 (7 bases). V shed 4 bases and J shed 5 bases, with 19 bases lying between them. The CDR3 spans 16 residues. Germline values: CDR1 ENHRY, CDR2 SYGVKD. The DNA for the CDR3 is TGTGCCATCAGTGGAAAACGCGGGACAGCGGGAGATACGCAGTATTTT. Translation gives CAISGKRGTAGDTQYF.

The rearrangement uses TRBV10-3 and TRBJ1-4; 7 bases align to TRBD1. This CDR3 contains 13 residues. From germline, CDR1 is ENHRY and CDR2 SYGVKD. Germline trimming cut 7 bases from V and 5 bases from J; bases unmatched to any gene: 4. The CDR3 DNA reads TGTGCCATCACGGGACAGATAAATGAAAAACTGTTTTTT. Its translation: CAITGQINEKLFF.

The chain combines TRBV7-8 with TRBJ1-3; maybe TRBD1 (5 bases). The CDR3 covers 15 residues. V dropped 0 bases and J dropped 0 bases, with 6 bases sitting between them. Germline V lookup: CDR1 SGHVS, CDR2 FQNEAQ. The CDR3 loop reads CASSLADNSGNTIYF. As DNA, the CDR3 is TGTGCCAGCAGCTTAGCGGACAACTCTGGAAACACCATATATTTT. Filled out from reference TRBV7-8 and TRBJ1-3, the complete variable domain reads GAGVSQSPRYKVAKRGQDVALRCDPISGHVSLFWYQQALGQGPEFLTYFQNEAQLDKSGLPSDRFFAERPEGSVSTLKIQRTQQEDSAVYLCASSLADNSGNTIYFGEGSWLTVV.

This chain uses TRBV27 with TRBJ2-2, with 8 nucleotides matching TRBD2. The CDR3 length is 15 residues. J gave up 7 bases and V 10 bases, and 14 bases lay outside the gene matches. Germline V gene lookup returns CDR1 MNHEY and CDR2 SMNVEV (reference sequence). CDR3 DNA sequence: TGTGCCACCAAGGAGGACGGGAGGGCCGGCGGGGAGCTGTTTTTT. It encodes CATKEDGRAGGELFF.

Only a few counts were recorded for this clone. The chain carries TRBV7-6 and TRBJ2-7, with TRBD2 as a possible D gene (6 bases). Germline CDR1 reads SGHVS; CDR2 reads FNYEAQ. The CDR3 extends over 14 amino acids. The V end lost 5 bases, the J end lost 6 bases, and 17 bases lay between the germline ends. The DNA of the CDR3 is TGTGCCAGCAGCCGCCTGGGCGGGGCGATCGAGCAGTACTTC. Amino acids: CASSRLGGAIEQYF.

To note about this clone: Compared with germline, one end of the junction differs, possibly owing to a read error. The chain is built from TRBV7-9 and TRBJ1-2; perhaps TRBD1 as D (5 bases). The length of the CDR3 is 13 residues. Germline V gene data show CDR1 as SEHNR and CDR2 as FQNEAQ (reference sequence). The DNA of the CDR3 is TGTTCCAGCAGCTCGGGGGCTAACTATGGCTACACCTTC. This sequence encodes CSSSSGANYGYTF.